These 13 T cell receptor beta chains share one sample of origin, sequenced in a study of identical twins. TCRdb ran MiXCR on the 5' RACE reads and lists one entry per CDR3 protein. Of roughly 1.6 million distinct CDR3 sequences in the sample, about 30% are singletons; the top ten hold 0.27%. Sequenced sample: cord blood. The source of these receptors is a newborn girl in good health.

This clonotype showed up just a few times. The V gene is TRBV20-1, the J gene TRBJ2-6, with a possible D match to TRBD1 (5 bases). Germline-derived CDR1 and CDR2 are DFQATT and SNEGSKA (reference sequence). This CDR3 has 15 residues. Trimming removed 4 bases at V and 0 bases at J, with 10 bases between. The CDR3 protein is CSATPGPSGANVLTF. CDR3 DNA: TGCAGTGCTACTCCAGGGCCCTCTGGGGCCAACGTCCTGACTTTC.

This chain uses TRBV21-1 with TRBJ2-6; the table's D call TRBD2 went unverified against the DNA. TRBV21-1 is annotated as a pseudogene. The CDR3 runs to 16 residues. In nucleotides, the CDR3 is TGTGCCACCTTATGGAATAGGGGAAATGGGGCCAACGTCCTGACTTTC. Translating gives CATLWNRGNGANVLTF.

The chain uses TRBV27 and TRBJ1-4, with D perhaps TRBD1 (5 bases). The germline gives CDR1 MNHEY, CDR2 SMNVEV (reference sequence). The CDR3 contains 14 residues. Trimming pared 4 bases from V and 7 bases from J, leaving 13 bases between. CDR3 loop: CASSWGGRGEKLFF. As DNA, the CDR3 is TGTGCCAGCAGTTGGGGGGGAAGGGGTGAAAAACTGTTTTTT.

The rearrangement links TRBV21-1 to TRBJ1-2; TRBD1 is taken as the D call from the table, unchecked against the DNA. TRBV21-1 is described as a pseudogene. The CDR3 totals 20 residues. The CDR3: CASTLGTLRHCGDREYGYTF. For the CDR3, the DNA is TGTGCCAGCACCCTGGGTACCCTCAGACATTGTGGGGACAGGGAATATGGCTACACCTTC.

This clonotype was seen more than once but under ten times. The CDR3 reads CASSSRTRHNEQFF. In nucleotides, the CDR3 is TGTGCCAGCAGTTCCAGGACTAGACACAATGAGCAGTTCTTC. This chain joins TRBV27 and TRBJ2-1, with TRBD2 identical over 7 bases. This CDR3 is 14 amino acids long. J was trimmed by 5 bases and V by 4 bases; bases with no gene match: 5. CDR1 MNHEY and CDR2 SMNVEV come from the germline V gene (reference sequence).

In the case of this clonotype: One end of the junction fails to match germline, which may point to a read error. The chain is built from TRBV3-1 and TRBJ2-7; D remains ambiguous. The germline gives CDR1 LGHDT, CDR2 YNNKEL (reference sequence). The CDR3 covers 14 residues. CDR3 DNA sequence: TGTGCCAGCAGCCAAGGGGAAAGCTCCTACGGGCAGTACTTC. Translated: CASSQGESSYGQYF.

This clonotype was detected a few times. The chain combines TRBV4-1 with TRBJ1-4; 7 positions agree with TRBD1. The CDR3 extends over 14 amino acids. Germline CDR1 is MGHRA and CDR2 is YSYEKL. V dropped 4 bases and J dropped 7; count of bases not matched to a gene: 6. CDR3 nucleotide sequence: TGCGCCAGCAGCCGACAGGGAAGGTTTGAAAAACTGTTTTTT. Residues: CASSRQGRFEKLFF.

The chain employs TRBV20-1 and TRBJ2-7, with D perhaps given as TRBD1 or TRBD2 (6 bases each). This CDR3 is 13 amino acids long. The V and J ends lost 1 base and 7 bases respectively, with 14 bases between them. The V gene's germline CDR1 is DFQATT and CDR2 SNEGSKA (reference sequence). The CDR3 DNA reads as TGCAGTGCTAGAGTAAGGGGGGCTGGGGAGCAGTACTTC. The encoded protein is CSARVRGAGEQYF.

This clonotype occurred once. The chain uses TRBV27 and TRBJ1-1; D is possibly TRBD1 (6 bases). Germline CDR1 is MNHEY and CDR2 is SMNVEV (reference sequence). The CDR3 extends over 17 amino acids. The ends were cut back, 5 bases at V and 1 base at J, with 20 bases in the middle. As DNA, the CDR3 is TGTGCCAGCAGTGATCGACAGGAGGTGCCCTGGAACACTGAAGCTTTCTTT. Translated, it gives CASSDRQEVPWNTEAFF.

The chain employs TRBV7-9 and TRBJ2-5, with D perhaps matching TRBD1 (5 bases). The J call is doubtful: the DNA matches TRBJ2-7 better. This CDR3 has 15 residues. Germline V gene lookup returns CDR1 SEHNR and CDR2 FQNEAQ (reference sequence). The CDR3 protein is CASSLIGDRTYEQYF. The CDR3 coding sequence is TGTGCCAGCAGCTTAATAGGAGACAGAACCTACGAGCAGTACTTC.

This clonotype turned up a few times. The gene calls are TRBV7-9 and TRBJ2-7, with 8 bases aligning to TRBD1. Trimming removed 4 bases from V and 3 bases from J; junction bases left unmatched: 8. The CDR3 totals 15 residues. Germline V gene sequence: CDR1 SEHNR, CDR2 FQNEAQ (reference sequence). The CDR3 loop reads CASSSVRQGSYEQYF. The DNA for the CDR3 is TGTGCCAGCAGCTCAGTCCGACAGGGGAGCTACGAGCAGTACTTC.

V is TRBV27 and J is TRBJ1-1; D remains unclear. Germline V CDR1 and CDR2: MNHEY, SMNVEV (reference sequence). The CDR3 loop spans 13 amino acids. V was cut by 3 bases and J by 4 bases, with 9 bases left in between. The CDR3 loop is CASSFSVGTEAFF. CDR3 DNA sequence: TGTGCCAGCAGTTTTTCGGTGGGCACTGAAGCTTTCTTT.

This rearrangement joins TRBV20-1 to TRBJ2-2, with TRBD1 matching over 10 bases. This CDR3 has 16 residues. Germline lookup yields CDR1 DFQATT and CDR2 SNEGSKA (reference sequence). Germline trimming cut 0 bases from V and 4 bases from J; bases unmatched to any gene: 5. The CDR3 loop is CSARDDRGRGTGELFF. The CDR3 bases are TGCAGTGCTAGAGACGACAGGGGGCGCGGCACCGGGGAGCTGTTTTTT.